Described below is a single T cell receptor beta chain sequence and its context. The antigen is undetermined. The table came from immunoSEQ multiplex PCR; TCRdb's copy has only in-frame clones and leaves some out. The sample holds about 67,000 clones, about 85% seen once. This specimen belongs to a study of OX40 agonist ivuxolimab in advanced cancers. Study background: Ivuxolimab doses were 0.01, 0.1, 0.3, 1.5, 3 or 10 mg/kg every 2 weeks.

Autoimmune disease history or systemic immunosuppression meant exclusion. Regarding the study as a whole: The study found that CD8+ T cells averaged more expanded clones than CD4+.

V was clipped by 0 bases and J by 1 base, with 10 bases between them. This CDR3 is built from 15 residues. Looked up from germline, CDR1 is SGHRS and CDR2 is YFSETQ. V and J are TRBV5-1 and TRBJ2-5; no clear D. The clonotype originates from an adult with an advanced solid tumor such as melanoma, head and neck, liver or kidney cancer. This specimen consisted of CD4+ or CD8+ T cells sorted from blood, obtained in a trial of the OX40 agonist ivuxolimab. The CDR3 loop reads CASSLGRIPQETQYF. The CDR3 region has the DNA TGCGCCAGCAGCTTGGGCAGGATCCCCCAAGAGACCCAGTACTTC. The complete variable domain, with remaining parts taken from reference TRBV5-1 and TRBJ2-5, reads KAGVTQTPRYLIKTRGQQVTLSCSPISGHRSVSWYQQTPGQGLQFLFEYFSETQRNKGNFPGRFSGRQFSNSRSEMNVSTLELGDSALYLCASSLGRIPQETQYFGPGTRLLVL.